Below are 13 T cell receptor beta chains sequenced from a single sample in a study of molecular identifiers for immune sequencing clone quantification. Using its own MiXCR run on the PCR reads, TCRdb lists one record per CDR3 protein. The sample lists around 460,000 distinct CDR3 sequences, 20% to 25% occurring once. Sequences were obtained from naive CD8+ T cells from blood, with Jurkat cell RNA spiked in. The subset denotes: FACS-sorted CD8+CD4-CCR7+CD45RA+ naive T cells. These receptors were obtained from a human donor in good health. Some libraries in this study had Jurkat cell RNA spiked in.

V is TRBV7-9 and J is TRBJ2-3; 8 positions agree with TRBD2. Germline V lookup: CDR1 SEHNR, CDR2 FQNEAQ (reference sequence). This CDR3 contains 17 residues. J gave up 0 bases and V 0 bases, and 5 bases lay outside the gene matches. In DNA form, the CDR3 reads TGTGCCAGCAGCTTAGCGCGGGGCGGGGGGAGCACAGATACGCAGTATTTT. Translating it yields CASSLARGGGSTDTQYF.

This clonotype was picked up a small number of times. The J gene is TRBJ2-7, the V gene TRBV11-2; D not certain. The CDR3 totals 16 residues. In germline, CDR1 is SGHAT, CDR2 FQNNGV. The germline V and J ends were trimmed by 2 bases and 3 bases, with 17 bases remaining between them. CDR3 sequence: CASSLPWAAPYYEQYF. The CDR3 DNA reads TGTGCCAGCAGCTTACCGTGGGCTGCCCCCTACTACGAGCAGTACTTC.

This clonotype was observed at least ten times. V gene TRBV28 combines with J gene TRBJ2-3; no clear D. Germline lookup yields CDR1 MDHEN and CDR2 SYDVKM. V was cut by 3 bases and J by 2 bases, with 6 bases left in between. The CDR3 extends over 13 amino acids. The DNA of the CDR3 is TGTGCCAGCAGTTTTAGAGTCACAGATACGCAGTATTTT. Residues: CASSFRVTDTQYF.

The genes are TRBV27 and TRBJ2-7; 10 bases map to TRBD2. The CDR3 has 12 amino acids. V lost 6 bases and J lost 7; bases outside the gene matches: 3. Per germline, CDR1 MNHEY and CDR2 SMNVEV (reference sequence). This CDR3 is CASRAGGREQYF. The CDR3 DNA sequence: TGTGCCAGCAGAGCGGGGGGGCGAGAGCAGTACTTC.

The table lists this clonotype with many counts. The chain joins TRBV7-9 to TRBJ2-3, with D uncertain. The CDR3 is made up of 15 amino acids. Deletions cut 0 bases from V and 3 bases from J, with 10 bases between. Germline V gene lookup returns CDR1 SEHNR and CDR2 FQNEAQ (reference sequence). This chain's CDR3 is CASSLAQTGTDTQYF. The CDR3 nucleotides read TGTGCCAGCAGCTTAGCCCAAACCGGGACAGATACGCAGTATTTT.

The J gene is TRBJ2-1, the V gene TRBV19, with no clear D. Looked up from germline, CDR1 is LNHDA and CDR2 is SQIVND (reference sequence). The ends were cut back, 3 bases at V and 8 bases at J, with 11 bases in the middle. The CDR3 consists of 13 residues. The CDR3 region is CASSIARSYEQFF. CDR3 bases: TGTGCCAGTAGTATTGCCAGGAGCTATGAGCAGTTCTTC.

Worth noting for this clonotype: A much larger clone differs by one base, so this may be a read error. The chain has TRBV20-1 and TRBJ1-5; D might be TRBD1 (5 bases). Germline-derived CDR1 and CDR2 are DFQATT and SNEGSKA (reference sequence). The V end lost 2 bases, the J end lost 5 bases, and 25 bases lay between the germline ends. The CDR3 covers 18 residues. This CDR3 reads CSARPTVPGLLSDQPQHF. CDR3 coding DNA: TGCAGTGCTAGACCGACAGTACCGGGACTCCTGAGCGATCAGCCCCAGCATTTT.

The chain recombines TRBV7-9 with TRBJ1-1; D is possibly TRBD1 (6 bases). Trimming pared 2 bases from V and 3 bases from J, leaving 25 bases between. CDR3 length: 19 amino acids. Per the germline V gene, CDR1 is SEHNR and CDR2 is FQNEAQ (reference sequence). CDR3 nucleotides: TGTGCCAGCAGCTTAATCCCATTGGGGGGGCGAAGAGGGCACACTGAAGCTTTCTTT. It translates to CASSLIPLGGRRGHTEAFF.

This clonotype has only a few counts. CDR3: CASSPYGAIMAEAFF. The CDR3, as DNA: TGTGCCAGCAGCCCCTATGGGGCTATTATGGCTGAAGCTTTCTTT. The chain has TRBV6-2 or TRBV6-3 and TRBJ1-1, with D possibly being TRBD1 (5 bases). V shed 6 bases and J shed 6 bases, with 20 bases lying between them. The CDR3 spans 15 residues. Germline V gene data show CDR1 as MNHEY and CDR2 as SVGEGT.

This clonotype was counted many times. V gene TRBV13 combines with J gene TRBJ1-5, with D possibly matching TRBD1 (6 bases). V lost 5 bases and J 5 bases, leaving 28 bases between the germline ends. The CDR3 totals 19 residues. Per germline, CDR1 PRHDT and CDR2 FYEKMQ (reference sequence). In DNA, the CDR3 is TGTGCCAGCAGCCGTACCGAGGGGGTACGAATAGCAATCGATCAGCCCCAGCATTTT. It encodes CASSRTEGVRIAIDQPQHF.

On this clonotype: This may come from a read error, since a much larger clone is one base off. The chain uses TRBV12-3 or TRBV12-4 and TRBJ2-1, with D unresolved. This CDR3 has 14 residues. CDR3 region: CACSLSQKNNEQFF. CDR3 DNA: TGTGCCTGCAGTTTAAGTCAGAAAAACAATGAGCAGTTCTTC.

This chain uses TRBV27 with TRBJ2-3, with TRBD1 matching over 7 bases. This CDR3 is built from 17 residues. After removal of 3 bases from V and 4 bases from J, the junction contained 13 bases not matched to a gene. The germline V gene encodes CDR1 MNHEY and CDR2 SMNVEV (reference sequence). For the CDR3, the DNA is TGTGCCAGCAGTTTTCGAACGACAGGGCACTCCGCAGATACGCAGTATTTT. Amino acids: CASSFRTTGHSADTQYF.

The chain links TRBV4-3 to TRBJ1-2, with TRBD1 as a possible D gene (6 bases). Germline CDR1 LGHNA, CDR2 YSLEER. Trimming took 8 bases from V and 3 from J, leaving 25 bases between them. The CDR3 sequence is 17 residues long. CDR3 loop: CASGPEFTMDRHYGYTF. CDR3 nucleotides: TGCGCCAGCGGCCCCGAATTTACCATGGACAGACACTATGGCTACACCTTC.